The rows below give T cell receptor beta chains drawn from one sample of a study of molecular identifiers for immune sequencing clone quantification. Each CDR3 protein gets one entry after TCRdb re-called the PCR reads with MiXCR. Of about 97,000 distinct CDR3 sequences detected, 30% to 45% appear once; the ten largest clones hold 9.7%. The sequenced material came from naive CD8+ T cells from blood, with Jurkat cell RNA spiked in. The receptors here all came from a human donor in good health. Some libraries in this study had Jurkat cell RNA spiked in. CDR3s include the opening cysteine and the closing phenylalanine or tryptophan. D genes are given only for firm matches. Rows give clone size only sometimes, using once, few, many, or a class for an expanded clone.

V: TRBV29-1
J: TRBJ2-7
D: TRBD1
size: many
CDR3: CSVRPGGAYEQYF
DNA: TGCAGCGTTCGGCCAGGGGGCGCGTACGAGCAGTACTTC

V: TRBV20-1
J: TRBJ2-3
D: TRBD2
size: -
CDR3: CSARETSGSSDTQYF
DNA: TGCAGTGCTAGAGAGACTAGCGGGAGTTCAGATACGCAGTATTTT

V: TRBV11-2
J: TRBJ2-5
D: TRBD1
size: -
CDR3: CASSQGTGGETRYF
DNA: TGTGCCAGCAGCCAGGGGACAGGCGGGGAGACCCGGTACTTC

V: TRBV5-5
J: TRBJ2-7
D: TRBD1
size: few
CDR3: CASSSGTGFDEQYF
DNA: TGTGCCAGCAGCTCGGGGACAGGGTTCGACGAGCAGTACTTC

V: TRBV9
J: TRBJ2-3
D: -
size: few
CDR3: CASSVVSGLADTQYF
DNA: TGTGCCAGCAGCGTAGTTTCAGGGCTCGCAGATACGCAGTATTTT

V: TRBV20-1
J: TRBJ2-3
D: TRBD2
size: -
CDR3: CSARTRTSGGALTDTQYF
DNA: TGCAGTGCTAGAACAAGGACTAGCGGGGGGGCCTTAACAGATACGCAGTATTTT

V: TRBV27
J: TRBJ1-1
D: -
size: few
CDR3: CASSSKWTEAFF
DNA: TGTGCCAGCAGTTCAAAGTGGACTGAAGCTTTCTTT

V: TRBV9
J: TRBJ2-3
D: -
size: few
CDR3: CASSVEGSGTDTQYF
DNA: TGTGCCAGCAGCGTAGAGGGTAGCGGCACAGATACGCAGTATTTT

V: TRBV13
J: TRBJ2-7
D: -
size: -
CDR3: CASSLGGLGQYF
DNA: TGTGCCAGCAGCTTAGGTGGGTTAGGGCAGTACTTC

V: TRBV28
J: TRBJ2-3
D: -
size: -
CDR3: CASSRSPDAQYF
DNA: TGTGCCAGCAGTCGGAGCCCAGATGCGCAGTATTTT

V: TRBV4-1
J: TRBJ1-5
D: -
size: once
CDR3: CASSQDRGQPQHF
DNA: TGCGCCAGCAGCCAAGACAGGGGTCAGCCCCAGCATTTT

V: TRBV28
J: TRBJ2-5
D: TRBD1
size: -
CDR3: CASSPTQGAYMTQYF
DNA: TGTGCCAGCAGTCCAACGCAGGGGGCTTATATGACCCAGTACTTC

V: TRBV13
J: TRBJ2-5
D: TRBD2
size: -
CDR3: CASSPASGGLETQYF
DNA: TGTGCCAGCAGCCCGGCAAGCGGGGGTTTAGAGACCCAGTACTTC

V: TRBV20-1
J: TRBJ1-2
D: TRBD1
size: -
CDR3: CSARDSQGNYGYTF
DNA: TGCAGTGCTAGAGATTCACAGGGGAACTATGGCTACACCTTC

V: TRBV6-2/TRBV6-3
J: TRBJ2-7
D: TRBD2
size: -
CDR3: CASRDSTSDEQYF
DNA: TGTGCCAGCAGGGACTCTACTAGCGACGAGCAGTACTTC

V: TRBV6-1
J: TRBJ2-3
D: -
size: -
CDR3: CASILSVSSTDTQYF
DNA: TGTGCCAGCATTTTATCAGTCAGTTCCACAGATACGCAGTATTTT

V: TRBV15
J: TRBJ2-1
D: -
size: -
CDR3: CATSRDRDRRAYNEQFF
DNA: TGTGCCACCAGCAGAGATCGGGACCGGCGTGCCTACAATGAGCAGTTCTTC

V: TRBV28
J: TRBJ2-3
D: TRBD2
size: -
CDR3: CASSEGLAAGTQYF
DNA: TGTGCCAGCAGCGAGGGACTAGCGGCAGGGACGCAGTATTTT

V: TRBV28
J: TRBJ2-7
D: TRBD1
size: many
CDR3: CASSPPGQGVSEQYF
DNA: TGTGCCAGCAGTCCCCCGGGACAGGGAGTATCCGAGCAGTACTTC

V: TRBV7-2
J: TRBJ1-5
D: -
size: -
CDR3: CASSLVAGESNQPQHF
DNA: TGTGCCAGCAGCTTAGTAGCCGGGGAGAGCAATCAGCCCCAGCATTTT

V: TRBV28
J: TRBJ2-7
D: TRBD2
size: few
CDR3: CASRGAGAEEQYF
DNA: TGTGCCAGCCGGGGAGCGGGAGCTGAGGAGCAGTACTTC

V: TRBV19
J: TRBJ2-7
D: -
size: -
CDR3: CASSSGTSQYF
DNA: TGTGCCAGTAGTTCCGGGACGTCGCAGTACTTC

V: TRBV20-1
J: TRBJ2-7
D: -
size: -
CDR3: CSARVGRSYEQYF
DNA: TGCAGTGCTAGAGTCGGCAGGTCCTACGAGCAGTACTTC

V: TRBV9
J: TRBJ1-1
D: -
size: -
CDR3: CASSGGAGAEAFF
DNA: TGTGCCAGCAGCGGGGGTGCCGGGGCCGAAGCTTTCTTT

V: TRBV28
J: TRBJ2-7
D: TRBD2
size: -
CDR3: CACSQAGLSYEQYF
DNA: TGTGCCTGCAGCCAAGCGGGACTCTCCTACGAGCAGTACTTC

V: TRBV6-2/TRBV6-3
J: TRBJ1-5
D: -
size: once
CDR3: CASSLPGDNYLNPPQHF
DNA: TGTGCCAGCAGCCTGCCCGGGGATAACTACCTAAATCCGCCCCAGCATTTT

V: TRBV28
J: TRBJ2-6
D: -
size: many
CDR3: CASSHRAGANVLTF
DNA: TGTGCCAGCTCGCACAGGGCTGGGGCCAACGTCCTGACTTTC

V: TRBV5-6
J: TRBJ2-7
D: -
size: few
CDR3: CASSFERYEQYF
DNA: TGTGCCAGCAGCTTCGAACGATACGAGCAGTACTTC

V: TRBV9
J: TRBJ2-3
D: TRBD2
size: -
CDR3: CASSVVPLAGEGTDTQYF
DNA: TGTGCCAGCAGCGTAGTTCCCCTAGCGGGAGAGGGCACAGATACGCAGTATTTT

V: TRBV19
J: TRBJ2-7
D: TRBD1
size: few
CDR3: CASSFTGTGSGEQYF
DNA: TGTGCCAGTAGTTTCACCGGGACAGGGAGTGGCGAGCAGTACTTC

V: TRBV12-3/TRBV12-4
J: TRBJ2-1
D: -
size: many
CDR3: CASSSISGLVEQFF
DNA: TGTGCCAGCAGTTCCATTAGCGGTCTGGTAGAGCAGTTCTTC

V: TRBV9
J: TRBJ2-5
D: -
size: few
CDR3: CASSLGHQETQYF
DNA: TGTGCCAGCAGCCTGGGACATCAAGAGACCCAGTACTTC

V: TRBV5-4
J: TRBJ2-7
D: -
size: few
CDR3: CASSLSVGAYEQYF
DNA: TGTGCCAGCAGCTTATCCGTCGGGGCCTACGAGCAGTACTTC

V: TRBV5-4
J: TRBJ2-3
D: -
size: -
CDR3: CASSLDSRLGDTQYF
DNA: TGTGCCAGCAGCTTGGATAGTAGATTAGGTGATACGCAGTATTTT

V: TRBV5-6
J: TRBJ2-3
D: -
size: many
CDR3: CASRTPHGRYGDEVADTQYF
DNA: TGTGCCAGCAGGACACCCCATGGACGGTACGGCGACGAGGTCGCAGATACGCAGTATTTT

V: TRBV5-4
J: TRBJ2-3
D: -
size: many
CDR3: CASSYETRTDTQYF
DNA: TGTGCCAGCAGCTATGAAACCCGCACAGATACGCAGTATTTT

V: TRBV27
J: TRBJ2-6
D: -
size: -
CDR3: CATTRQSGANVLTF
DNA: TGTGCCACCACCCGACAGTCTGGGGCCAACGTCCTGACTTTC

V: TRBV27
J: TRBJ2-2
D: TRBD1
size: -
CDR3: CASSFVWTGGDTGELFF
DNA: TGTGCCAGCAGTTTTGTTTGGACAGGGGGGGACACCGGGGAGCTGTTTTTT

V: TRBV25-1
J: TRBJ1-1
D: -
size: many
CDR3: CASRGAGEAFF
DNA: TGTGCCAGCCGTGGGGCAGGGGAAGCTTTCTTT

V: TRBV11-2
J: TRBJ2-7
D: TRBD1
size: -
CDR3: CASSLYWTGSPYEQYF
DNA: TGTGCCAGCAGCTTATATTGGACAGGGAGTCCCTACGAGCAGTACTTC

V: TRBV28
J: TRBJ2-5
D: -
size: -
CDR3: CASRGVAGPGQETQYF
DNA: TGTGCCAGCAGGGGGGTGGCGGGACCGGGACAAGAGACCCAGTACTTC

V: TRBV11-2
J: TRBJ2-1
D: -
size: few
CDR3: CASSALTSRGNEQFF
DNA: TGTGCCAGCAGCGCCCTGACTAGTCGAGGCAATGAGCAGTTCTTC

V: TRBV7-8
J: TRBJ2-1
D: -
size: -
CDR3: CASRSLQSSHNEQFF
DNA: TGTGCCAGCCGCTCTCTGCAGAGCTCCCACAATGAGCAGTTCTTC

V: TRBV13
J: TRBJ1-4
D: -
size: -
CDR3: CASSFFADRDPGRTNEKLIF
DNA: TGTGCCAGCAGCTTTTTCGCAGACCGGGACCCAGGCAGGACTAATGAAAAACTGATTTTT

V: TRBV4-3
J: TRBJ2-2
D: TRBD1
size: -
CDR3: CASSQVMRTGSNTGELFF
DNA: TGCGCCAGCAGCCAAGTTATGAGGACAGGGTCTAACACCGGGGAGCTGTTTTTT

V: TRBV4-3
J: TRBJ2-5
D: -
size: many
CDR3: CASSQDRETQYF
DNA: TGCGCCAGCAGCCAAGATAGGGAGACCCAGTACTTC

V: TRBV9
J: TRBJ1-1
D: -
size: -
CDR3: CASSGGTTSRYTEAFF
DNA: TGTGCCAGCAGCGGCGGGACAACTTCCCGGTACACAGAAGCTTTCTTT

V: TRBV10-3
J: TRBJ2-7
D: TRBD2
size: -
CDR3: CATGLAYEQYF
DNA: TGTGCCACCGGACTAGCCTACGAGCAGTACTTC

V: TRBV7-9
J: TRBJ2-1
D: -
size: -
CDR3: CASSLVWATYNEQFF
DNA: TGTGCCAGCAGCTTAGTCTGGGCGACCTACAATGAGCAGTTCTTC

V: TRBV7-8
J: TRBJ1-5
D: -
size: -
CDR3: CASSPDDGYGNQPQHF
DNA: TGTGCCAGCAGCCCCGACGATGGATATGGCAATCAGCCCCAGCATTTT